This T cell receptor beta chain emerged from a study of identifying expanded T cells in peripheral blood. Findings and caveats of the study: Across healthy donors, higher total template counts meant significantly greater approximately 2-week count variance.

This CDR3 region has 15 residues. The junction had 3 bases not matched to a gene; V was cut back by 0 bases and J by 4 bases. The germline CDR1 and CDR2 sequences are SGHRS and YFSETQ. A note on this clone: Its antigen is still unknown.

Sequencing used immunoSEQ multiplex PCR; TCRdb keeps in-frame clones, though not all of them. The repertoire consists of about 130,000 clones, with 75% to 90% occurring once and the leading ten covering 7.5% to 9%. Collection occurred without any documented infections or immune events in donors. The source material was blood. The clonotype originates from a person aged 18-70 years in good health. V gene TRBV5-1 combines with J gene TRBJ2-2, with TRBD1 identical over 7 bases. CDR3 DNA sequence: TGCGCCAGCAGCTTGGCAACAGGGGCCACCGGGGAGCTGTTTTTT. It is translated as CASSLATGATGELFF.